This passage covers 20 T cell receptor beta chains from one sample sequenced in a study of blood T cell repertoires in COVID-19. Generated by immunoSEQ multiplex PCR, the TCRdb table keeps only in-frame clones and is missing some. The sample has under 300,000 clones; around 89% are singletons. Sequenced input: PBMCs or T cells enriched from blood (not recorded which). The source is a woman in her sixties in a cohort exposed to, infected with or recovered from COVID-19 (not recorded which).

The rearrangement joins TRBV7-2 to TRBJ1-3; D is unclear. CDR1 is SGHTA and CDR2 is FQGNSA in the germline V gene. CDR3 length: 14 residues. The V and J ends lost 4 bases and 0 bases respectively, with 7 bases between them. CDR3 DNA: TGTGCCAGCAGCTCACCTAGCTCTGGAAACACCATATATTTT. Translated: CASSSPSSGNTIYF.

J is TRBJ2-7 and V is TRBV2; 9 nucleotides align to TRBD2. Per the germline V gene, CDR1 is SNHLY and CDR2 is FYNNEI. CDR3 size: 15 residues. V lost 9 bases, J lost 5 bases, and 14 bases stayed unmatched. As DNA, the CDR3 is TGTGCCAGTCTGTCCGGCGGGAGGGCCGTAGACGAGCAGTACTTC. It encodes CASLSGGRAVDEQYF.

This chain connects TRBV6-2 or TRBV6-3 to TRBJ2-3; 9 bases are shared with TRBD1. Germline V gene data show CDR1 as MNHEY and CDR2 as SVGEGT. The CDR3 is 16 residues long. J gave up 1 base and V 5 bases, and 7 bases lay outside the gene matches. CDR3 sequence: CASSTRDRVGTDTQYF. The DNA of the CDR3 is TGTGCCAGCAGTACTCGGGACAGGGTGGGCACAGATACGCAGTATTTT.

The genes are TRBV19 and TRBJ2-2; perhaps TRBD2 as D (5 bases). The CDR3 is 15 residues long. Trimming left V 2 bases short and J 1 base short, with 8 bases between. Germline CDR1 is LNHDA and CDR2 is SQIVND (reference sequence). The CDR3 here is CASSIKAGNTGELFF. The DNA of the CDR3 is TGTGCCAGTAGTATAAAGGCGGGGAACACCGGGGAGCTGTTTTTT. Supplemented by reference TRBV19 and TRBJ2-2, the full variable domain reads DGGITQSPKYLFRKEGQNVTLSCEQNLNHDAMYWYRQDPGQGLRLIYYSQIVNDFQKGDIAEGYSVSREKKESFPLTVTSAQKNPTAFYLCASSIKAGNTGELFFGEGSRLTVL.

The genes are TRBV28 and TRBJ1-1, with 11 positions matching TRBD1. The germline CDR1 and CDR2 sequences are MDHEN and SYDVKM. V was clipped by 1 base and J by 7 bases; unmatched bases: 5. The CDR3 is 15 amino acids. This chain's CDR3 is CASSLSDRGLGEAFF. The CDR3 DNA reads as TGTGCCAGCAGTTTATCGGACAGGGGGCTGGGTGAAGCTTTCTTT.

V is TRBV13 and J is TRBJ2-2, with 10 bases fitting TRBD2. From germline, CDR1 is PRHDT and CDR2 FYEKMQ (reference sequence). The CDR3 runs to 16 residues. Trimming at V came to 2 bases and at J to 4 bases, leaving 4 bases not matched to a gene. CDR3 sequence: CASSLRASGGTGELFF. CDR3 coding DNA: TGTGCCAGCAGCTTAAGGGCTAGCGGGGGCACCGGGGAGCTGTTTTTT.

The chain joins TRBV5-6 to TRBJ2-7; 7 positions agree with TRBD1. The CDR3 has 15 amino acids. Germline CDR1 reads SGHDT; CDR2 reads YYEEEE. V gave up 3 bases and J gave up 3 bases; unmatched junction bases: 9. CDR3 bases: TGTGCCAGCAGCTGGGGTTGGCAGGGGGTCTACGAGCAGTACTTC. Encoded protein: CASSWGWQGVYEQYF.

Comments on this clone: The same CDR3 can be traced to other DNA sequences in this sample. V and J are TRBV28 and TRBJ1-5; D unresolved. The germline V gene has CDR1 MDHEN and CDR2 SYDVKM. The CDR3 is made up of 12 amino acids. V was clipped by 1 base and J by 4 bases, with 2 bases between them. CDR3 DNA: TGTGCCAGCAGTTTATTAAATCAGCCCCAGCATTTT. Protein product: CASSLLNQPQHF.

This clone is a singleton in its sample. This chain uses TRBV6-2 or TRBV6-3 with TRBJ1-3; a weak D match, TRBD1 (6 bases). Trimming shortened V by 7 bases and J by 0 bases, and 19 bases separated the two germline ends. CDR3 length: 17 amino acids. Germline CDR1 MNHEY, CDR2 SVGEGT. This chain's CDR3 is CASIPRDNTRSGNTIYF. In DNA, the CDR3 is TGTGCCAGCATCCCACGGGACAATACTCGCTCTGGAAACACCATATATTTT.

This clone was detected once. The V call is TRBV28, the J call TRBJ1-1; TRBD1 matches at 7 bases. The CDR3 is 12 residues long. J gave up 11 bases and V 5 bases, and 8 bases lay outside the gene matches. Germline CDR1 MDHEN, CDR2 SYDVKM. Here the CDR3 reads CASSQQGLGAFF. CDR3 nucleotides: TGTGCCAGCAGTCAACAGGGGTTAGGGGCTTTCTTT.

The chain couples TRBV7-9 to TRBJ1-5, with 7 bases fitting TRBD1. The ends lost 2 bases at V and 2 bases at J; junction bases unmatched: 0. CDR1 is SEHNR, CDR2 FQNEAQ, per germline (reference sequence). The CDR3 is 14 residues long. The CDR3 coding sequence is TGTGCCAGCAGCTTAACAGGGGGCAATCAGCCCCAGCATTTT. Translation gives CASSLTGGNQPQHF.

The chain employs TRBV5-1 and TRBJ2-7, with D perhaps matching TRBD2 (5 bases). The germline V gene encodes CDR1 SGHRS and CDR2 YFSETQ. This CDR3 comprises 14 residues. V gave up 4 bases and J gave up 0 bases, with 11 bases separating them. The CDR3 region is CASSTSGSSYEQYF. The CDR3 DNA follows: TGCGCCAGCAGCACGAGCGGAAGCTCCTACGAGCAGTACTTC.

The genes are TRBV27 and TRBJ1-6; D call uncertain. Germline V lookup: CDR1 MNHEY, CDR2 SMNVEV (reference sequence). Trimming pared 5 bases from V and 0 bases from J, leaving 11 bases between. The CDR3 has 16 amino acids. CDR3 bases: TGTGCCAGCAGTGGGAGGGAAAGCTCCTATAATTCACCCCTCCACTTT. It yields the protein CASSGRESSYNSPLHF.

The J gene is TRBJ2-7, the V gene TRBV7-9; no clear D. In germline, CDR1 is SEHNR, CDR2 FQNEAQ (reference sequence). Trimming shortened V by 0 bases and J by 2 bases, and 5 bases separated the two germline ends. The CDR3 length is 13 residues. The CDR3 region is CASSLAGAYEQYF. CDR3 DNA: TGTGCCAGCAGCTTAGCCGGAGCCTACGAGCAGTACTTC.

The chain uses TRBV9 and TRBJ1-1, with D unresolved. Between the trimmed V and J ends, which lost 5 bases and 3 bases, there was a span of 17 bases. The V gene's germline CDR1 is SGDLS and CDR2 YYNGEE. The CDR3 sequence is 15 residues long. The CDR3 DNA sequence: TGTGCCAGCAGAAAAACCTCCCGGGAGGACACTGAAGCTTTCTTT. Protein: CASRKTSREDTEAFF.

This clone was recorded a few times. The chain joins TRBV5-4 to TRBJ2-2; 13 nucleotides agree with TRBD2. V lost 0 bases, J lost 8 bases, and 7 bases stayed unmatched. CDR1 is SGHNT and CDR2 is YYREEE in the germline V gene (reference sequence). The CDR3 covers 17 residues. CDR3 coding DNA: TGTGCCAGCAGCTTGGACGGACTAGCGGGAGCTGGGGGGGAGCTGTTTTTT. It yields the protein CASSLDGLAGAGGELFF.

The V call is TRBV10-3, the J call TRBJ2-7; tentative D call: TRBD2 (5 bases). The CDR3 runs to 14 residues. V gave up 3 bases and J gave up 3 bases, with 12 bases separating them. The germline V gene encodes CDR1 ENHRY and CDR2 SYGVKD. CDR3 coding DNA: TGTGCCATCAGTGAAGGACTGGCATACTACGAGCAGTACTTC. This encodes CAISEGLAYYEQYF.

The chain carries TRBV20-1 and TRBJ2-5; TRBD2 matches at 8 bases. CDR3 length equals 14 residues. V lost 3 bases to trimming and J lost 5 bases; unmatched junction nucleotides: 8. Germline values: CDR1 DFQATT, CDR2 SNEGSKA (reference sequence). CDR3: CSASPGSGKETQYF. The CDR3 bases are TGCAGTGCTAGTCCGGGTAGCGGGAAGGAGACCCAGTACTTC.

The chain uses TRBV27 and TRBJ1-1; no clear D gene. The germline V gene has CDR1 MNHEY and CDR2 SMNVEV (reference sequence). The V end was cut by 0 bases, the J end by 0 bases, with 5 bases between. There are 14 residues in the CDR3. Here the CDR3 DNA reads TGTGCCAGCAGTTTATCCCGGTTGAACACTGAAGCTTTCTTT. Protein product: CASSLSRLNTEAFF.

The rearrangement joins TRBV3-1 (or the pseudogene TRBV3-2) to TRBJ1-5; D unresolved. Germline loops: CDR1 LGHDT, CDR2 YNNKEL (reference sequence). Trimming shortened V by 1 base and J by 7 bases, and 11 bases separated the two germline ends. The CDR3 loop spans 14 amino acids. Here the CDR3 reads CASSQVAGGQPQHF. In DNA, the CDR3 is TGTGCCAGCAGCCAAGTTGCGGGCGGCCAGCCCCAGCATTTT.